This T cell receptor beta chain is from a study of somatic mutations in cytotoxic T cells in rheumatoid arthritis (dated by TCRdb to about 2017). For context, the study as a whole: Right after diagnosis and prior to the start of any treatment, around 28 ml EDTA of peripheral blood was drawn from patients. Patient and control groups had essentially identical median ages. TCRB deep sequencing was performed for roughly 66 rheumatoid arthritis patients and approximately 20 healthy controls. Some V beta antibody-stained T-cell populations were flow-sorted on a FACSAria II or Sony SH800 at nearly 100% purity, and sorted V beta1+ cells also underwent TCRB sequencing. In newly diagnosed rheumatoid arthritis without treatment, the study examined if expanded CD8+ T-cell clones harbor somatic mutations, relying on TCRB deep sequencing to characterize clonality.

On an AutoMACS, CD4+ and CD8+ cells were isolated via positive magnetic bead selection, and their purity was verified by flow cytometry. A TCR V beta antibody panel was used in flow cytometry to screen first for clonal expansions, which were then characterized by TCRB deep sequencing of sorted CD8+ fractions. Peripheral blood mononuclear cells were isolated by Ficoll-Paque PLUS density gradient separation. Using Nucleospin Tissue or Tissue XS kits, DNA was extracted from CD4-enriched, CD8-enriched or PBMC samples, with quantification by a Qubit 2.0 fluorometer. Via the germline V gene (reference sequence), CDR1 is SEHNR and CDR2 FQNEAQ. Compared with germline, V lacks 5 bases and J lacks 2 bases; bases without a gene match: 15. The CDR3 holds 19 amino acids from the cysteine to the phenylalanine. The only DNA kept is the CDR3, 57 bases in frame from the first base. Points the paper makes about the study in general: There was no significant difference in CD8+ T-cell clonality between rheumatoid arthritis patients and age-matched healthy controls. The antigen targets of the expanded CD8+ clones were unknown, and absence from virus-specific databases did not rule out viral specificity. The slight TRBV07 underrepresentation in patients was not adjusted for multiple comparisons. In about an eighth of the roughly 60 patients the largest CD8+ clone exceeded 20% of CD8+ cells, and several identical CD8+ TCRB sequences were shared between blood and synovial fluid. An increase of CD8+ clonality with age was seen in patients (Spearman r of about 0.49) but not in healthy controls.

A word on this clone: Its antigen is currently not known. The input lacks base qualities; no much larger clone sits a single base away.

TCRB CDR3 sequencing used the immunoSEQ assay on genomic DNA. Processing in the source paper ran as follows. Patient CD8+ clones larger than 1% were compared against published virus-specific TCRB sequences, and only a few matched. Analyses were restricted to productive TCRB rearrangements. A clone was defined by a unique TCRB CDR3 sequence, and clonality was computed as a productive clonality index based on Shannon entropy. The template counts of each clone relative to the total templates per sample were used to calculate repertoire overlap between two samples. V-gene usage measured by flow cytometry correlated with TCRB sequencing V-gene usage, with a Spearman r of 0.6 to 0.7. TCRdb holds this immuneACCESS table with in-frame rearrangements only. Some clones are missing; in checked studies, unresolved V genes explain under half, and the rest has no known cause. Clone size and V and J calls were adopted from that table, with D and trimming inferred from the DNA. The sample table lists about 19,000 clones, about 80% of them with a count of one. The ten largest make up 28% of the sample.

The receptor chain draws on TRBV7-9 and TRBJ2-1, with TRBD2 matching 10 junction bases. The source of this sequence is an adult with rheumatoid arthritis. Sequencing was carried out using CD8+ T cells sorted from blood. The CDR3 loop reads CASSLYKISGRFTYNEQFF. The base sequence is TGTGCCAGCAGCCTCTATAAGATTAGCGGGAGGTTCACCTACAATGAGCAGTTCTTC.